Listed below are T cell receptor beta chains from one sample, sequenced in a study of shared clonotypes between healthy human individuals. Some clones are missing from TCRdb's copy, which holds only in-frame ones; the method was immunoSEQ multiplex PCR. The data show some 800,000 clones, approximately 92% seen once. The sequenced material came from naive CD8+ T cells sorted from blood. The receptors derive from a man in his thirties or forties in good health. CDR3s include the opening cysteine and the closing phenylalanine or tryptophan. D genes are given only for firm matches. For some rows the clone size is stated as once, few or many, or as a class when expanded; others skip it.

-,-,TRBV7-2,TRBJ2-3,CASSLVGVPRSSTDTQYF,TGTGCCAGCAGCTTAGTTGGAGTACCGAGAAGTAGCACAGATACGCAGTATTTT
-,-,TRBV29-1,TRBJ2-1,CSVVTGTYNEQFF,TGCAGCGTGGTAACGGGAACCTACAATGAGCAGTTCTTC
TRBD1,-,TRBV9,TRBJ1-4,CASSPRTGGNEKLFF,TGTGCCAGCAGCCCCCGGACAGGGGGAAATGAAAAACTGTTTTTT
-,-,TRBV7-9,TRBJ2-1,CASSPHGDRHTQFF,TGTGCCAGCAGCCCCCACGGTGATAGGCACACGCAGTTCTTC
-,-,TRBV25-1,TRBJ1-5,CASSDRGGNQPQHF,TGTGCCAGCAGTGATCGAGGGGGCAATCAGCCCCAGCATTTT
-,-,TRBV19,TRBJ2-7,CASGQTTYEQYF,TGTGCCAGTGGACAGACTACCTACGAGCAGTACTTC
TRBD1,once,TRBV7-8,TRBJ2-5,CASRGTGGASGETQYF,TGTGCCAGCAGGGGGACAGGGGGCGCGTCGGGAGAGACCCAGTACTTC
TRBD1,-,TRBV18,TRBJ2-7,CASSPGTGGAKYEQYF,TGTGCCAGCTCACCAGGGACAGGGGGCGCGAAATACGAGCAGTACTTC
-,-,TRBV29-1,TRBJ2-7,CSVLTGAYEQYF,TGCAGCGTTTTAACGGGAGCCTACGAGCAGTACTTC
TRBD2,-,TRBV27,TRBJ2-7,CASSLSSGGMTYEQYF,TGTGCCAGCAGTTTATCAAGCGGGGGTATGACCTACGAGCAGTACTTC
TRBD2,-,TRBV28,TRBJ2-3,CASSLSVPGGTDTQYF,TGTGCCAGCAGTTTATCAGTCCCGGGGGGTACAGATACGCAGTATTTT
-,-,TRBV15,TRBJ2-3,CATSRGDTDTQYF,TGTGCCACCAGCAGAGGGGATACAGATACGCAGTATTTT
TRBD2,-,TRBV5-1,TRBJ2-7,CASSLGLAGEEQYF,TGCGCCAGCAGCCTGGGACTAGCGGGAGAGGAGCAGTACTTC
-,-,TRBV14,TRBJ2-1,CASSQSYNEQFF,TGTGCCAGCAGCCAGAGCTACAATGAGCAGTTCTTC
TRBD2,-,TRBV9,TRBJ2-3,CASSDSGSRPLSTDTQYF,TGTGCCAGCAGCGACAGCGGGAGTCGGCCTCTTAGCACAGATACGCAGTATTTT
-,-,TRBV28,TRBJ2-7,CASSFRLAAYEQYF,TGTGCCAGCAGTTTTAGGTTGGCAGCCTACGAGCAGTACTTC
TRBD2,-,TRBV5-6,TRBJ2-5,CASSTSVAGASQETQYF,TGTGCCAGCAGCACCTCTGTGGCGGGAGCCTCCCAAGAGACCCAGTACTTC
TRBD1,-,TRBV4-1,TRBJ1-2,CASSQDLVGTGNGYTF,TGCGCCAGCAGCCAAGATCTTGTGGGGACAGGGAACGGCTACACCTTC
TRBD1,once,TRBV7-8,TRBJ1-1,CASSLIQGAASTEAFF,TGTGCCAGCAGCTTAATACAGGGGGCGGCTTCTACTGAAGCTTTCTTT
-,-,TRBV7-8,TRBJ1-5,CASSLGWGAGQPQHF,TGTGCCAGCAGCTTAGGCTGGGGGGCAGGTCAGCCCCAGCATTTT
-,-,TRBV30,TRBJ2-7,CAWRNGYEQYF,TGTGCCTGGAGAAATGGGTACGAGCAGTACTTC
-,-,TRBV15,TRBJ2-1,CATSPGRSSSYNEQFF,TGTGCCACCAGCCCGGGAAGGTCCTCTAGCTACAATGAGCAGTTCTTC
-,-,TRBV7-9,TRBJ1-4,CAATGTLGVDEKLFF,TGTGCCGCAACCGGGACCCTTGGGGTAGATGAAAAACTGTTTTTT
-,-,TRBV11-2,TRBJ2-5,CASTTGQPQAQYF,TGTGCCAGCACCACAGGACAGCCCCAGGCCCAGTACTTC
-,-,TRBV19,TRBJ1-2,CASSTMGPAGYTF,TGTGCCAGTAGTACCATGGGCCCAGCGGGCTACACCTTC
-,-,TRBV5-4,TRBJ1-4,CASSEAGEKLFF,TGTGCCAGCAGCGAGGCGGGCGAAAAACTGTTTTTT
TRBD1,-,TRBV6-5,TRBJ1-4,CASSYSNRDRSEKLFF,TGTGCCAGCAGTTACTCAAACCGGGACAGGTCCGAAAAACTGTTTTTT
TRBD2,-,TRBV7-9,TRBJ2-1,CASSYSSGKYYEQFF,TGTGCCAGCAGCTACTCTAGCGGGAAGTACTATGAGCAGTTCTTC
TRBD2,-,TRBV9,TRBJ2-5,CASSKRTSGTPETQYF,TGTGCCAGCAGCAAACGGACTAGCGGGACCCCAGAGACCCAGTACTTC
-,few,TRBV15,TRBJ1-4,CATSGGGGGEKLFF,TGTGCCACCAGCGGGGGCGGCGGGGGTGAAAAACTGTTTTTT
-,-,TRBV9,TRBJ2-1,CASSVAQSSYNEQFF,TGTGCCAGCAGCGTAGCTCAGAGCTCCTACAATGAGCAGTTCTTC
-,-,TRBV29-1,TRBJ1-1,CSVAGTNTEAFF,TGCAGCGTTGCTGGAACGAACACTGAAGCTTTCTTT
-,-,TRBV5-1,TRBJ2-2,CASSFFSGLDSQHTGELFF,TGCGCCAGCAGCTTCTTTTCCGGCCTAGACAGCCAGCATACCGGGGAGCTGTTTTTT
TRBD2,-,TRBV7-9,TRBJ2-1,CASSLRQTSGRAHEQFF,TGTGCCAGCAGCTTACGCCAAACTAGCGGGAGGGCACATGAGCAGTTCTTC
TRBD1,-,TRBV7-3,TRBJ2-7,CASRGQDGEQYF,TGTGCTAGCAGGGGACAGGACGGCGAGCAGTACTTC
TRBD1,-,TRBV5-6,TRBJ1-2,CASSRRRGRGPVNYGYTF,TGTGCCAGCAGCCGTAGAAGGGGCAGGGGGCCTGTTAACTATGGCTACACCTTC
-,-,TRBV6-4,TRBJ2-1,CAGNEQFF,TGTGCCGGTAATGAGCAGTTCTTC
-,-,TRBV18,TRBJ2-1,CASSGRTGKTAGDYNEQFF,TGTGCCAGCTCAGGAAGGACAGGGAAGACGGCGGGGGACTACAATGAGCAGTTCTTC
TRBD2,-,TRBV2,TRBJ2-7,CASSGGTSGIEQYF,TGTGCCAGCAGCGGTGGGACTAGCGGGATCGAGCAGTACTTC
-,-,TRBV27,TRBJ2-5,CASSLGSQETQYF,TGTGCCAGCAGTTTAGGAAGTCAAGAGACCCAGTACTTC
-,-,TRBV9,TRBJ2-7,CASGLGFGSHEQYF,TGTGCCAGCGGGTTGGGGTTCGGTAGCCACGAGCAGTACTTC
-,-,TRBV7-9,TRBJ1-2,CASSPDRGPYGYTF,TGTGCCAGCAGCCCTGACCGGGGTCCTTATGGCTACACCTTC
-,-,TRBV5-6,TRBJ2-7,CASSSTGTSYEQYF,TGTGCCAGCAGCTCCACCGGGACAAGCTACGAGCAGTACTTC
-,-,TRBV6-1,TRBJ1-5,CASSGFPDGYSNQPQHF,TGTGCCAGCAGTGGCTTTCCGGACGGATATAGCAATCAGCCCCAGCATTTT
TRBD1,-,TRBV19,TRBJ2-7,CASSISLDRVYEQYF,TGTGCCAGTAGTATCTCCTTAGACAGGGTGTACGAGCAGTACTTC
-,-,TRBV28,TRBJ2-2,CASSPPAGGNTGELFF,TGTGCCAGCAGTCCCCCGGCCGGGGGGAACACCGGGGAGCTGTTTTTT
-,-,TRBV27,TRBJ2-5,CASSSRWQETQYF,TGTGCCAGCTCCTCTCGATGGCAAGAGACCCAGTACTTC
-,-,TRBV27,TRBJ2-1,CASSSYLDNEQFF,TGTGCCAGCAGTTCCTACCTCGACAATGAGCAGTTCTTC
TRBD1,once,TRBV27,TRBJ1-5,CASSLWTGDQPQHF,TGTGCCAGCAGTCTCTGGACAGGGGATCAGCCCCAGCATTTT
-,-,TRBV28,TRBJ1-5,CASRDRISNQPQHF,TGTGCCAGCAGAGACAGGATAAGCAATCAGCCCCAGCATTTT
TRBD2,-,TRBV7-6,TRBJ2-2,CASSLGVAGGSGTGELFF,TGTGCCAGCAGCTTAGGAGTAGCGGGAGGCTCGGGCACCGGGGAGCTGTTTTTT
-,-,TRBV2,TRBJ2-1,CASSEAGRSYNEQFF,TGTGCCAGCAGTGAAGCGGGGCGCTCCTACAATGAGCAGTTCTTC
TRBD2,-,TRBV9,TRBJ2-1,CASSASGTSGGNEQFF,TGTGCCAGCAGCGCATCCGGGACTAGCGGCGGGAATGAGCAGTTCTTC